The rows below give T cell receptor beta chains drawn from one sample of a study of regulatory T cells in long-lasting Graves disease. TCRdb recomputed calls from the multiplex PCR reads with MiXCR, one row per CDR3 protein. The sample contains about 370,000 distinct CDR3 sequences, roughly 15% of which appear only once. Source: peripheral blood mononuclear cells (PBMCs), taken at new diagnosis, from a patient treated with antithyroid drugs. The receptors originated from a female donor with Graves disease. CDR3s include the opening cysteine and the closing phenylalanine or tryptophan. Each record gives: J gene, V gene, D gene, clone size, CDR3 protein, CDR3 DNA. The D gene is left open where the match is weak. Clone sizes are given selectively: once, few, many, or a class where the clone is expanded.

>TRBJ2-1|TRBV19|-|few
CASTTTGWNEQFF
TGTGCCAGTACTACAACAGGCTGGAATGAGCAGTTCTTC
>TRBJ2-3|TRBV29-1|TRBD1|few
CSVGKWGTGATDTQYF
TGCAGCGTTGGAAAGTGGGGGACAGGGGCTACAGATACGCAGTATTTT
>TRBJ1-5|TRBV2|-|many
CASSQNGNQPQHF
TGTGCCAGCAGTCAGAATGGCAATCAGCCCCAGCATTTT
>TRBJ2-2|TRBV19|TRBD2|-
CASTLLAGLENTGELFF
TGTGCCAGTACTCTACTAGCGGGGCTCGAGAACACCGGGGAGCTGTTTTTT
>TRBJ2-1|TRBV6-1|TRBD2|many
CASSTREGYNEQFF
TGTGCCAGCAGTACACGGGAGGGGTACAATGAGCAGTTCTTC
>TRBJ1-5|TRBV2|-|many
CASSEMGDRNQPQHF
TGTGCCAGCAGTGAAATGGGGGATAGAAATCAGCCCCAGCATTTT
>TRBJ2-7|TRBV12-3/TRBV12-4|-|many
CASTRDSVYEQYF
TGTGCCAGCACCCGCGATAGCGTCTACGAGCAGTACTTC
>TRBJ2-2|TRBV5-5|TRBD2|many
CASSLEAGRDTGELFF
TGTGCCAGCAGCTTGGAAGCAGGGAGGGACACCGGGGAGCTGTTTTTT
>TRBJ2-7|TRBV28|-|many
CASSYSFVNRSYEQYF
TGTGCCAGCAGTTACTCTTTTGTAAACCGAAGCTACGAGCAGTACTTC
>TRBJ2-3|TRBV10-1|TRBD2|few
CASSDRRETGRDTQYF
TGCGCCAGCAGTGATCGGCGGGAGACTGGGAGGGATACGCAGTATTTT
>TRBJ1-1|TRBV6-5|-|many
CASSYSGTINTEAFF
TGTGCCAGCAGTTACTCGGGGACGATAAACACTGAAGCTTTCTTT
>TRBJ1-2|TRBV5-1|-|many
CASSLAGFGYTF
TGCGCCAGCAGCTTGGCAGGGTTCGGCTACACCTTC
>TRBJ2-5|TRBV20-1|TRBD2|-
CSASELTSGNVQETQYF
TGCAGTGCTAGTGAGTTAACTAGCGGGAATGTCCAAGAGACCCAGTACTTC
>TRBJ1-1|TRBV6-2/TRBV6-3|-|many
CASSYSRAEAFF
TGTGCCAGCAGTTACTCGAGGGCTGAAGCTTTCTTT
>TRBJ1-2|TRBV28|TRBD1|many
CASIAGGIHGYTF
TGTGCCAGCATAGCAGGGGGGATACATGGCTACACCTTC
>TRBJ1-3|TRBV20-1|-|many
CSARDNGGHGNTIYF
TGCAGTGCTAGAGATAACGGGGGGCATGGAAACACCATATATTTT
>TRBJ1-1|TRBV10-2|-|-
CASRTEEFGEAFF
TGCGCCAGCAGAACAGAGGAGTTTGGTGAAGCTTTCTTT
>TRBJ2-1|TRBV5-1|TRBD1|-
CASSSVTGVGYNEQFF
TGCGCCAGCAGCTCAGTCACAGGGGTGGGGTACAATGAGCAGTTCTTC
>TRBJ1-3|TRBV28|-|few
CASSLSGNTIYF
TGTGCCAGCAGTTTATCTGGAAACACCATATATTTT
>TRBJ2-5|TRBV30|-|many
CASNRLVQETQYF
TGTGCCTCCAACCGGCTAGTTCAAGAGACCCAGTACTTC
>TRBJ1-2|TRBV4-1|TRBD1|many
CASSQGTGLTYGYTF
TGCGCCAGCAGCCAAGGGACAGGGCTGACCTATGGCTACACCTTC
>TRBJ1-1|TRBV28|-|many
CASSLGTLGTEAFF
TGTGCCAGCAGTTTAGGGACCCTGGGGACTGAAGCTTTCTTT
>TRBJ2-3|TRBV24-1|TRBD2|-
CATSGGSPDTQYF
TGTGCCACCTCGGGGGGAAGCCCAGATACGCAGTATTTT
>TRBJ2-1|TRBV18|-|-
CASSPYSNEQFF
TGTGCCAGCTCCCCATACAGTAATGAGCAGTTCTTC
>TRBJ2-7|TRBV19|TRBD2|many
CAASPGLAVHEQYF
TGTGCCGCGTCCCCCGGACTAGCGGTCCACGAGCAGTACTTC
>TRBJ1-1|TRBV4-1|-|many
CASSQAGLNTEAFF
TGCGCCAGCAGCCAGGCAGGATTGAACACTGAAGCTTTCTTT
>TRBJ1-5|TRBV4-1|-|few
CASSQDDREVSAQHF
TGCGCCAGCAGCCAAGATGACCGCGAAGTGTCAGCCCAGCATTTT
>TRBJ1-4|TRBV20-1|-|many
CSATRDSANEKLFF
TGCAGTGCTACCCGAGACAGTGCTAATGAAAAACTGTTTTTT
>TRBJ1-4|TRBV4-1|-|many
CASSHPAGSTNEKLFF
TGCGCCAGCAGCCACCCTGCAGGCTCAACTAATGAAAAACTGTTTTTT
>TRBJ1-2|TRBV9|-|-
CASSAGDRPYGYTF
TGTGCCAGCAGCGCCGGGGACCGACCCTATGGCTACACCTTC
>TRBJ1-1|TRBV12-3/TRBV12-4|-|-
CASSLKGGSLVAFF
TGTGCCAGCAGTTTGAAGGGCGGGTCCCTCGTAGCTTTCTTT
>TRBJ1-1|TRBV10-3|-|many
CAISDGRSPEAFF
TGTGCCATCAGTGATGGCCGATCCCCCGAGGCTTTCTTT
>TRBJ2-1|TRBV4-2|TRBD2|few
CASSQDLGLAGEQFF
TGTGCCAGCAGCCAAGATCTTGGACTAGCGGGTGAGCAGTTCTTC
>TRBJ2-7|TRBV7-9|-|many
CASSGMGMGQNYEQYF
TGTGCCAGCAGCGGAATGGGGATGGGGCAGAACTACGAGCAGTACTTC
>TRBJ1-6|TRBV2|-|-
CASTPGPIDSPLHF
TGTGCCAGCACACCGGGCCCGATCGATTCACCCCTCCACTTT
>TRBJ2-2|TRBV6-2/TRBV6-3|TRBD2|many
CASTLMRASGAGELFF
TGTGCCAGCACCCTAATGCGGGCTAGCGGGGCCGGGGAGCTGTTTTTT
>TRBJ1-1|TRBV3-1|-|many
CASSQDRGAFF
TGTGCCAGCAGCCAAGACAGGGGCGCTTTCTTT
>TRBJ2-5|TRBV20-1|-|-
CSASLTETQYF
TGCAGTGCTAGCCTGACGGAGACCCAGTACTTC
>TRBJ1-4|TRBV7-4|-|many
CASSQERCMGTNEKLFF
TGTGCCAGCAGCCAAGAGCGTTGCATGGGAACTAATGAAAAACTGTTTTTT
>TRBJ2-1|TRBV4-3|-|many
CASSQDWPGSDEQFF
TGCGCCAGCAGCCAAGATTGGCCAGGGAGCGATGAGCAGTTCTTC
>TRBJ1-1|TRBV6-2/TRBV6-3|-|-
CASSYSGPTEAFF
TGTGCCAGCAGTTACAGCGGGCCCACTGAAGCTTTCTTT
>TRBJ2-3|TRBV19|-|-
CASNAGTTDTQYF
TGTGCCAGTAACGCCGGGACTACAGATACGCAGTATTTT
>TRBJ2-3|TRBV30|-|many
CAWRPWGTDTQYF
TGTGCCTGGAGGCCTTGGGGCACAGATACGCAGTATTTT
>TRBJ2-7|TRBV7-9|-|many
CASSLEGTISYEQYF
TGTGCCAGCAGCTTAGAGGGGACAATCTCCTACGAGCAGTACTTC
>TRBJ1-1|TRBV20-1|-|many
CSASVPGRTEAFF
TGCAGTGCTAGTGTCCCAGGGAGGACTGAAGCTTTCTTT
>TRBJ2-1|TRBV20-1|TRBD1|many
CSAGHDRGDEQFF
TGCAGTGCTGGACATGACAGGGGGGATGAGCAGTTCTTC
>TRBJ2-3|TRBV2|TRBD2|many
CASSPQVAGGLTDTQYF
TGTGCCAGCAGCCCACAGGTGGCGGGGGGCCTCACAGATACGCAGTATTTT
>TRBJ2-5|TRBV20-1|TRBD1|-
CSATRVQGAVLTQYF
TGCAGTGCTACCAGGGTTCAGGGGGCTGTTTTGACCCAGTACTTC
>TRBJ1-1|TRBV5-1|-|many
CASSRRSDTEAFF
TGTGCCAGCAGCCGGAGGTCGGACACTGAAGCTTTCTTT
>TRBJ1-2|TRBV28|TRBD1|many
CASSLWAGGSYGYTF
TGTGCCAGCAGTTTATGGGCAGGGGGAAGCTATGGCTACACCTTC
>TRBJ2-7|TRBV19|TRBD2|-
CASSPGLAGGYYEQYF
TGTGCCAGTAGTCCCGGACTAGCGGGAGGTTACTACGAGCAGTACTTC
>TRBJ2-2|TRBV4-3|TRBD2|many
CASSHLAGGIAGELFF
TGCGCCAGCAGCCACCTCGCGGGAGGGATCGCCGGGGAGCTGTTTTTT
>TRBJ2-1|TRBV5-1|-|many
CASSLGSIGVRIHEQFF
TGCGCCAGCAGCTTGGGGTCGATAGGGGTTAGAATCCATGAGCAGTTCTTC
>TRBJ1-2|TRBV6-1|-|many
CASSRGGEGHGYTF
TGTGCCAGCAGTAGGGGGGGGGAAGGGCATGGCTACACCTTC
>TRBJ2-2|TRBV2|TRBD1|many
CASTTDRAGGELFF
TGTGCCAGCACCACGGACAGGGCCGGCGGGGAGCTGTTTTTT
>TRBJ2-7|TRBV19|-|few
CASSRRGPRYEQYF
TGTGCCAGTAGTCGGCGGGGACCCCGGTACGAGCAGTACTTC
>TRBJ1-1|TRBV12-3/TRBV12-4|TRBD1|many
CASSLGQGSTEAFF
TGTGCCAGCAGTTTAGGACAGGGGTCCACTGAAGCTTTCTTT
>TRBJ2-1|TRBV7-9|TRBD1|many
CASSPPGQGMYNEQFF
TGTGCCAGCAGCCCCCCCGGACAGGGGATGTACAATGAGCAGTTCTTC
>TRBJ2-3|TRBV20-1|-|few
CSATHSRDTQYF
TGCAGTGCTACCCACTCTAGGGATACGCAGTATTTT
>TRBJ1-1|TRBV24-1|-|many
CATSIDGIRAFF
TGTGCCACCAGTATCGATGGAATTCGAGCTTTCTTT